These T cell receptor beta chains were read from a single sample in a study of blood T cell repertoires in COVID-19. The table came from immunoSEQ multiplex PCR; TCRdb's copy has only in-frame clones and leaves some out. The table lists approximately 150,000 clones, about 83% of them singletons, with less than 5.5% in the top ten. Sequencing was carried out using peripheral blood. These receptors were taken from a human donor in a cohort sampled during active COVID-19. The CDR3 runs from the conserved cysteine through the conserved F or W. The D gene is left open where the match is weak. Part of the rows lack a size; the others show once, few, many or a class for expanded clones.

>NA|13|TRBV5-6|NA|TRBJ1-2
CASSLAGNYGYTF
TGTGCCAGCAGCTTGGCCGGGAACTATGGCTACACCTTC
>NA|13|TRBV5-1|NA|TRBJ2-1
CASSPLAYNEQFF
TGCGCCAGCAGCCCTCTTGCGTACAATGAGCAGTTCTTC
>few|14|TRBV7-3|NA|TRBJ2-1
CASSLTTNNNEQFF
TGTGCCAGCAGCTTAACAACAAACAACAATGAGCAGTTCTTC
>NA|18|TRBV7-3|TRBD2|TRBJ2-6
CAVRRLTSGATGANVLTF
TGTGCCGTTAGAAGACTTACTAGCGGGGCCACTGGGGCCAACGTCCTGACTTTC
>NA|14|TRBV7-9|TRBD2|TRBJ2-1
CASSGGLGAGEQFF
TGTGCCAGCAGCGGGGGACTAGGGGCTGGCGAGCAGTTCTTC
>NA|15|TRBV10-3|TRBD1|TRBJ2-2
CAISVEGGATGELFF
TGTGCCATCAGTGTAGAAGGGGGCGCGACCGGGGAGCTGTTTTTT
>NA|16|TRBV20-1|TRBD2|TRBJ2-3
CSASGRETSGGDTQYF
TGCAGTGCTAGTGGGAGGGAGACTAGCGGCGGGGATACGCAGTATTTT
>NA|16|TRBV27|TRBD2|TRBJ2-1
CASSLRLAGGRNEQFF
TGTGCCAGCAGTTTAAGACTAGCGGGAGGGAGAAATGAGCAGTTCTTC
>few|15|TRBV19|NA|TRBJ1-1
CASSIASYGETEAFF
TGTGCCAGTAGTATAGCGAGCTACGGGGAGACTGAAGCTTTCTTT
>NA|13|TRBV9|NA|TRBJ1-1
CASSVRGNTEAFF
TGTGCCAGCAGCGTACGGGGGAACACTGAAGCTTTCTTT
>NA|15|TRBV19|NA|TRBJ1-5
CASSIRIARDQPQHF
TGTGCCAGTAGTATCAGGATTGCGCGGGATCAGCCCCAGCATTTT
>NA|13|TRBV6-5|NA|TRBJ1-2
CASSFSGGYGYTF
TGTGCCAGCAGTTTCTCCGGCGGCTATGGCTACACCTTC
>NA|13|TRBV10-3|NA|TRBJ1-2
CAIRPSVGGGYTF
TGTGCCATCAGGCCTTCGGTAGGGGGAGGCTACACCTTC
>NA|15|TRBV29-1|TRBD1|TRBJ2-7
CSDTCPGTGLNEQYF
TGCAGCGACACCTGTCCCGGGACAGGGCTCAACGAGCAGTACTTC
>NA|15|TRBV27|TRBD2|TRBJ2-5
CASSFEGGLVRTQYF
TGTGCCAGCAGTTTCGAGGGAGGGCTGGTAAGGACCCAGTACTTC
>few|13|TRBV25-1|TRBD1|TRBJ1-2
CASSDTGGFGYTF
TGTGCCAGCAGTGATACAGGGGGCTTTGGCTACACCTTC
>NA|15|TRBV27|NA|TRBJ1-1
CASSSLLVGFAEAFF
TGTGCCAGCAGTTCCCTACTAGTGGGATTTGCTGAAGCTTTCTTT
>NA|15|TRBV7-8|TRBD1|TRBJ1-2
CASSLGAGGNYGYTF
TGTGCCAGCAGCTTAGGTGCAGGGGGAAACTATGGCTACACCTTC
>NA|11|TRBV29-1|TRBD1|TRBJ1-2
CSGTGFDGYTF
TGCAGCGGGACAGGCTTTGATGGCTACACCTTC
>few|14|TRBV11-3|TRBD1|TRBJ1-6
CASSSGTGASPLHF
TGTGCCAGCAGCTCTGGGACAGGGGCATCACCCCTCCACTTT
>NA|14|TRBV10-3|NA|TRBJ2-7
CAIATGHPYYEQYF
TGTGCCATCGCTACGGGACACCCTTACTACGAGCAGTACTTC
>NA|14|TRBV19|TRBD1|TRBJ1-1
CASSDRDWFTEAFF
TGTGCCAGTTCGGACAGGGACTGGTTCACTGAAGCTTTCTTT
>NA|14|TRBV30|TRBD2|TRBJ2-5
CAWRAGGRAETQYF
TGTGCCTGGAGAGCGGGGGGAAGGGCCGAGACCCAGTACTTC
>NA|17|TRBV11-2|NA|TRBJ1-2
CASSLVSRRGPNYGYTF
TGTGCCAGCAGCTTAGTGAGTCGGAGGGGACCTAACTATGGCTACACCTTC
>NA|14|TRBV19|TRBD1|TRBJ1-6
CASGGQGESSPLHF
TGTGCCAGTGGGGGACAGGGCGAAAGCTCACCCCTCCACTTT